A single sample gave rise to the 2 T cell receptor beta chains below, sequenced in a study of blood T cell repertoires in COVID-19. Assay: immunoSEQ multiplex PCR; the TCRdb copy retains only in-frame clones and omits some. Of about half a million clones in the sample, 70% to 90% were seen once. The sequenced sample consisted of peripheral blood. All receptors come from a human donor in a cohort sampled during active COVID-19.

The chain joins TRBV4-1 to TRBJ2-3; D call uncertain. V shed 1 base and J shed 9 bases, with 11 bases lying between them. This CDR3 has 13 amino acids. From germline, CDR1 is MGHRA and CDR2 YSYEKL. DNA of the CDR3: TGCGCCAGCAGCCAAGGACGGGTAGGCACGCAGTATTTT. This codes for CASSQGRVGTQYF.

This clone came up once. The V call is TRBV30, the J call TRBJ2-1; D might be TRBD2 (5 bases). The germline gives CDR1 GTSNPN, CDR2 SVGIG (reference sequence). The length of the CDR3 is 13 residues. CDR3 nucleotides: TGTGCGGGTGCTGAGGGCCGAGGCTATGAGCAGTTCTTC. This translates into CAGAEGRGYEQFF.